Here is one T cell receptor (beta chain) with its context. Here immunoSEQ multiplex PCR was the method, and the copy in TCRdb shows in-frame clones only, minus some. The sample gives 84,000 or so clones, 80% to 90% of which show up once; approximately 15% is in the top ten. Germline V gene sequence: CDR1 DFQATT, CDR2 SNEGSKA (reference sequence). This CDR3 region has 13 residues. The V gene end was trimmed by 4 bases and the J gene end by 5 bases; junction bases not matched to a gene: 6. The data originate from a study of T cell responses to AZD1222 COVID-19 vaccine. The receptor was derived from an adult in good health. This chain joins TRBV20-1 and TRBJ1-2; 8 bases agree with TRBD1. The sample in question was peripheral blood, obtained on day 0 of AZD1222 vaccination. The CDR3 protein is CSATDRGGYGYTF. In nucleotides, the CDR3 is TGCAGTGCTACTGACAGGGGTGGGTATGGCTACACCTTC.